The table lists the clone carrying this T cell receptor beta chain with a few counts. A library of TCRbeta sequences, prepared with unique molecular identifiers, was generated. TCRdb used MiXCR to reprocess the PCR reads, holding one entry per CDR3 protein. The sample consists of some 500,000 distinct CDR3 sequences, about 31% of them appearing once. Germline CDR1 is GTSNPN and CDR2 is SVGIG (reference sequence). Trimming cost V 0 bases and J 2 bases, with 8 bases left between them. This CDR3 comprises 15 residues. The record originates from a study of T-cell reconstitution after alpha-beta-depleted transplantation in children.

V gene TRBV30 combines with J gene TRBJ2-6; D is tentatively TRBD1 or TRBD2 (6 bases each). Sequenced material: PBMCs from the stem cell graft donor, taken from the stem cell graft. This clonotype was obtained from a human donor who donated a stem cell graft to a child with aplastic anemia. As DNA, the CDR3 is TGTGCCTGGAGTGTAAGGGGGGCTGGGGCCAACGTCCTGACTTTC. Encoded protein: CAWSVRGAGANVLTF.